The table lists the clone carrying this T cell receptor beta chain with a count of one. The V and J ends lost 3 bases and 2 bases, in that order; junction bases with no gene match: 2. The CDR3 loop spans 15 amino acids. Germline CDR1 is SGDLS and CDR2 is YYNGEE. Sequencing was performed with immunoSEQ multiplex PCR; in TCRdb, only in-frame clones are kept and a portion is missing. The profile shows roughly 80,000 clones, more than 80% of them singletons. The data belong to a study of blood T cell repertoires in COVID-19. The sample consisted of peripheral blood. The chain recombines TRBV9 with TRBJ2-6, with 7 bases identical to TRBD1. This clonotype originated in a woman aged 60-75 years with acute or convalescent COVID-19. DNA of the CDR3: TGTGCCAGCAGCGCAACAGGGGCTGGGGCCAACGTCCTGACTTTC. Protein sequence: CASSATGAGANVLTF.